A selection of T cell receptor beta chains follows, all from one sample in a study of T cells in Graves' hyperthyroidism and ophthalmopathy. TCRdb recomputed calls from the multiplex PCR reads with MiXCR, one row per CDR3 protein. The table records nearly 600,000 distinct CDR3 sequences, about 15% of them present only once. Material for sequencing was blood. The receptor source for this set is a woman in her thirties with Graves' hyperthyroidism that later progressed to Graves' ophthalmopathy. CDR3s include the opening cysteine and the closing phenylalanine or tryptophan. A D gene is named only where the DNA matches it firmly. Some rows mark clone size as missing; the rest say once, few, many or name a class of expanded clone.

v_gene	d_gene	abundance	j_gene	CDR3aa	CDR3nt
TRBV15	.	.	TRBJ1-3	CATSRDLGSGNTIYF	TGTGCCACCAGCAGAGATCTTGGCTCTGGAAACACCATATATTTT
TRBV4-2	TRBD2	.	TRBJ2-7	CASSQEGTSGILSYEQYF	TGTGCCAGCAGCCAAGAAGGGACTAGCGGGATTTTGTCCTACGAGCAGTACTTC
TRBV7-8	TRBD1	.	TRBJ2-1	CASSPRTGPYNEQFF	TGTGCCAGCAGCCCCCGGACAGGGCCCTACAATGAGCAGTTCTTC
TRBV7-2	.	many	TRBJ2-6	CASSPRLKNSGANVLTF	TGTGCCAGCAGCCCAAGACTGAAAAACTCTGGGGCCAACGTCCTGACTTTC
TRBV9	TRBD2	few	TRBJ2-3	CASSGLAGGPTDTQYF	TGTGCCAGCAGCGGCCTAGCGGGAGGCCCAACAGATACGCAGTATTTT
TRBV7-8	TRBD2	many	TRBJ2-7	CASTPVSGTNVEQYF	TGTGCCAGCACCCCTGTAAGTGGGACTAATGTCGAGCAGTACTTC
TRBV29-1	.	many	TRBJ1-3	CSATGPGNTIYF	TGCAGCGCCACAGGGCCTGGAAACACCATATATTTT
TRBV9	TRBD1	.	TRBJ1-6	CASSEEAGGMGRSPLHF	TGTGCCAGCAGCGAGGAGGCAGGGGGTATGGGAAGATCACCCCTCCACTTT
TRBV12-3/TRBV12-4	.	many	TRBJ1-4	CASSSGGSTNEKLFF	TGTGCCAGCAGCTCCGGAGGATCAACTAATGAAAAACTGTTTTTT
TRBV20-1	TRBD2	few	TRBJ2-2	CSAPGLAGAGELFF	TGCAGTGCTCCCGGACTAGCGGGAGCCGGGGAGCTGTTTTTT
TRBV6-2/TRBV6-3	.	many	TRBJ2-3	CASWAGLTDTQYF	TGTGCCAGCTGGGCGGGACTCACAGATACGCAGTATTTT
TRBV28	.	many	TRBJ1-1	CASEQWGTEAFF	TGTGCCAGCGAACAGTGGGGCACTGAAGCTTTCTTT
TRBV20-1	TRBD1	many	TRBJ2-1	CSAFAGGTTYNEQFF	TGCAGTGCTTTTGCAGGGGGTACGACCTACAATGAGCAGTTCTTC
TRBV18	.	many	TRBJ1-1	CASSRNGPGNTEAFF	TGTGCCAGCTCCCGTAACGGACCGGGAAACACTGAAGCTTTCTTT
TRBV12-3/TRBV12-4	.	.	TRBJ2-6	CASSIRGSGANVLTF	TGTGCCAGCAGTATCAGGGGCTCTGGGGCCAACGTCCTGACTTTC
TRBV6-2/TRBV6-3	TRBD2	many	TRBJ2-3	CASSYPSAGVADTQYF	TGTGCCAGCAGTTACCCCTCCGCGGGAGTGGCAGATACGCAGTATTTT
TRBV19	.	many	TRBJ1-1	CASRIRDGEAFF	TGTGCCAGTAGGATACGGGACGGTGAAGCTTTCTTT
TRBV28	.	many	TRBJ1-1	CASTAPPPEAFF	TGTGCCAGCACCGCACCCCCCCCAGAAGCTTTCTTT
TRBV15	.	few	TRBJ1-1	CATTSVGGSTEAFF	TGTGCCACCACTTCCGTGGGGGGGAGCACTGAAGCTTTCTTT
TRBV19	.	.	TRBJ1-1	CASTAGQPSMNTEAFF	TGTGCCAGTACCGCAGGCCAACCCTCAATGAACACTGAAGCTTTCTTT
TRBV5-6	.	many	TRBJ1-1	CASSSHTEAFF	TGTGCCAGCAGCTCCCACACTGAAGCTTTCTTT
TRBV6-1	.	many	TRBJ2-2	CASSEPQGFTGELFF	TGTGCCAGCAGTGAACCTCAGGGTTTCACCGGGGAGCTGTTTTTT
TRBV4-1	TRBD2	.	TRBJ2-7	CASSQDRTSDYEQYF	TGCGCCAGCAGCCAAGACAGGACTAGCGATTACGAGCAGTACTTC
TRBV5-1	.	.	TRBJ1-1	CASSPQGERTEAFF	TGCGCCAGCAGCCCGCAAGGGGAGAGGACTGAAGCTTTCTTT
TRBV7-2	TRBD1	many	TRBJ2-2	CASSLATGVRELFF	TGTGCCAGCAGCTTAGCAACAGGGGTACGGGAGCTGTTTTTT
TRBV7-2	.	.	TRBJ2-1	CASSPLAGLNEQFF	TGTGCCAGCAGCCCTCTGGCAGGGTTGAATGAGCAGTTCTTC
TRBV25-1	TRBD1	few	TRBJ1-4	CASSDRGANEKLFF	TGTGCCAGCTCAGACAGGGGTGCTAATGAAAAACTGTTTTTT
TRBV28	TRBD2	many	TRBJ2-1	CASSLAGGGKRTNEQFF	TGTGCCAGCAGTTTAGCGGGGGGGGGCAAGCGGACCAATGAGCAGTTCTTC